Below, 27 T cell receptor beta chains from the same sample are listed, as sequenced in a study of regulatory T cells in long-lasting Graves disease. The authors built TCR beta libraries using iRepertoire HTBI primers and Arm-PCR of CDR3 regions. TCRdb itself ran the multiplex PCR reads through MiXCR, one entry per CDR3 protein. The table has under 800,000 distinct CDR3 sequences, 15% to 20% seen once; the top ten hold 15% to 20%. Time point reported: newly diagnosed GD, antithyroid drugs for less than 3 months. Extracted PBMC RNA gave rise to the TCR library. The sample was also linked to a second study, of T cells in Graves' hyperthyroidism and ophthalmopathy.

Sequences were derived from peripheral blood mononuclear cells (PBMCs), sampled at new diagnosis, from a patient treated with antithyroid drugs. All receptors come from a woman in her twenties or thirties with Graves disease.

This clonotype was picked up a small number of times. The chain is built from TRBV5-5 and TRBJ2-7; 12 nucleotides line up with TRBD1. The CDR3 covers 17 residues. The V segment lost 0 bases and the J segment 5 bases; nucleotides outside the gene matches: 9. Germline values: CDR1 SGHKS, CDR2 YYEKEE (reference sequence). The CDR3 region has the DNA TGTGCCAGCAGCTTGGTCCCCCGGGACAGGGGGCTGAACGAGCAGTACTTC. This translates into CASSLVPRDRGLNEQYF.

This clonotype was detected only a few times. This chain uses TRBV15 with TRBJ2-7; either TRBD1 or TRBD2 may supply D (5 bases each). The CDR3 is made up of 16 amino acids. Germline V lookup: CDR1 LNHNV, CDR2 YYDKDF (reference sequence). Trimming took 0 bases from V and 6 from J, leaving 18 bases between them. The CDR3 DNA sequence: TGTGCCACCAGCAGAGAGTTGACGGGACCTTCGGGCGAGCAGTACTTC. Encoded protein: CATSRELTGPSGEQYF.

V and J are TRBV20-1 and TRBJ2-2; 7 bases match TRBD2. J lost 4 bases, V lost 0 bases, and 8 bases had no gene match. Germline CDR1 reads DFQATT; CDR2 reads SNEGSKA (reference sequence). The CDR3 runs 16 residues. CDR3 sequence (DNA): TGCAGTGCTAGAGATTGGGGGGAGGGCCGCACCGGGGAGCTGTTTTTT. Translation: CSARDWGEGRTGELFF.

On this clonotype: A far larger clone is just one base off, so this is likely a read error. This rearrangement joins TRBV6-4 to TRBJ2-3; D not resolved. The CDR3 extends over 13 amino acids. Trimming left V 3 bases short and J 0 bases short, with 4 bases between. CDR1 and CDR2 (germline): MRHNA, SNTAGT. This chain's CDR3 is CASSDQSTDTQYF. DNA of the CDR3: TGTGCCAGCAGTGATCAGAGCACAGATACGCAGTATTTT.

This clonotype was counted many times. In DNA form, the CDR3 reads TGCAGCGTTGAAGAGAGGGCAGGCCCGAACACTGAAGCTTTCTTT. Its protein product is CSVEERAGPNTEAFF. The rearrangement uses TRBV29-1 and TRBJ1-1, with D hard to call. V gave up 0 bases and J gave up 1 base, with 12 bases separating them. The CDR3 has 15 amino acids. Germline CDR1 SQVTM, CDR2 ANQGSEA.

The chain carries TRBV7-3 and TRBJ2-3, with D uncertain. Germline V lookup: CDR1 SGHTA, CDR2 FQGTGA. Trimming took off 2 bases at V and 0 bases at J, with 9 bases between the two ends. The CDR3 runs 15 residues. The CDR3 DNA follows: TGTGCCAGCAGCTTAGGTAGAATTAGCACAGATACGCAGTATTTT. Its protein product is CASSLGRISTDTQYF. The variable domain in full, completed from reference TRBV7-3 and TRBJ2-3, reads GAGVSQTPSNKVTEKGKYVELRCDPISGHTALYWYRQSLGQGPEFLIYFQGTGAADDSGLPNDRFFAVRPEGSVSTLKIQRTERGDSAVYLCASSLGRISTDTQYFGPGTRLTVL.

This sequence joins TRBV20-1 and TRBJ2-5, with D tentatively TRBD2 (6 bases). V was pared by 6 bases and J by 4 bases, with 15 bases between. The germline CDR1 and CDR2 sequences are DFQATT and SNEGSKA (reference sequence). There are 13 residues in the CDR3. Here the CDR3 reads CSAFSGIGETQYF. The CDR3 coding sequence is TGCAGTGCCTTTAGCGGCATCGGAGAGACCCAGTACTTC.

This chain connects TRBV20-1 to TRBJ2-3; 7 bases match TRBD2. CDR1 and CDR2 (germline): DFQATT, SNEGSKA (reference sequence). Unmatched junction bases numbered 2, after V lost 1 base and J lost 4 bases. CDR3 length equals 13 residues. CDR3 loop: CSARGEGPDTQYF. CDR3 sequence (DNA): TGCAGTGCTAGAGGGGAGGGCCCAGATACGCAGTATTTT.

This clonotype showed up many times. V gene TRBV20-1 combines with J gene TRBJ2-7; 9 positions match TRBD2. CDR3 length equals 13 residues. Per the germline V gene, CDR1 is DFQATT and CDR2 is SNEGSKA (reference sequence). The chain's CDR3 is CSRTLAGFDEQYF. CDR3 DNA: TGCAGCCGAACCCTAGCGGGATTTGACGAGCAGTACTTC.

Here the CDR3 reads CASSLEEQGKKLFF. The CDR3 nucleotides read TGTGCCAGCAGCTTAGAAGAACAGGGGAAAAAACTGTTTTTT. The chain is built from TRBV7-9 and TRBJ1-4, with 7 bases fitting TRBD1. Trimming at V came to 1 base and at J to 9 bases, leaving 5 bases not matched to a gene. The length of the CDR3 is 14 residues. Germline-derived CDR1 and CDR2 are SEHNR and FQNEAQ (reference sequence).

This clonotype was counted many times. The rearrangement joins TRBV28 to TRBJ2-2; 9 nucleotides line up with TRBD1. The V gene's germline CDR1 is MDHEN and CDR2 SYDVKM. Trimming removed 5 bases from V and 9 bases from J; junction bases left unmatched: 10. The length of the CDR3 is 15 residues. This CDR3 reads CASSTTGTGSRELFF. CDR3 bases: TGTGCCAGCAGTACGACCGGGACAGGGTCCCGGGAGCTGTTTTTT.

The sample holds many counts of this clonotype. The J gene is TRBJ1-1, the V gene TRBV11-1; no clear D. The V end was cut by 5 bases, the J end by 3 bases, with 10 bases between. The CDR3 runs to 13 residues. Per germline, CDR1 SGHAT and CDR2 FQDESV (reference sequence). The CDR3 loop is CASSPRDDTEAFF. In DNA, the CDR3 is TGTGCCAGCAGCCCCCGAGACGACACTGAAGCTTTCTTT.

This clonotype was picked up many times. The rearrangement uses TRBV11-2 and TRBJ2-7; 13 positions match TRBD2. This CDR3 spans 16 amino acids. CDR1 and CDR2 (germline): SGHAT, FQNNGV. The trim removed 5 bases at V and 1 base at J, leaving 5 bases unmatched. The CDR3 spells CASSTRTSGSSYEQYF. DNA of the CDR3: TGTGCCAGCAGCACCAGGACTAGCGGGAGTTCCTACGAGCAGTACTTC.

In its sample, this clonotype was seen a few times. The rearrangement joins TRBV4-1 to TRBJ1-4; 8 nucleotides line up with TRBD1. Unmatched junction bases numbered 4, after V lost 1 base and J lost 3 bases. CDR1 and CDR2 from the germline V gene are MGHRA and YSYEKL. The CDR3 loop spans 16 amino acids. In nucleotides, the CDR3 is TGCGCCAGCAGCCAAGTACCGGGACAGGCTAATGAAAAACTGTTTTTT. Protein product: CASSQVPGQANEKLFF.

This clonotype was seen more than once but under ten times. The V gene is TRBV5-1, the J gene TRBJ2-3; D gene ambiguous. The CDR3 extends over 14 amino acids. V was cut by 0 bases and J by 4 bases, with 9 bases left in between. Germline V gene sequence: CDR1 SGHRS, CDR2 YFSETQ. The CDR3 protein is CASSLGDGPDTQYF. In nucleotides, the CDR3 is TGCGCCAGCAGCTTGGGTGACGGTCCAGATACGCAGTATTTT.

This chain uses TRBV7-9 with TRBJ2-5, with unresolved D. CDR1 and CDR2 (germline): SEHNR, FQNEAQ (reference sequence). Trimming took off 2 bases at V and 2 bases at J, with 12 bases between the two ends. This CDR3 comprises 15 residues. The CDR3 nucleotides read TGTGCCAGCAGCTTACCGACGGCAGGTCAAGAGACCCAGTACTTC. Translating it yields CASSLPTAGQETQYF.

This clonotype has at least ten counts. In DNA, the CDR3 is TGTGCCAGCGGTGGACAGGGGGGCCGGAATGAAAAACTGTTTTTT. It is translated as CASGGQGGRNEKLFF. The chain is built from TRBV2 and TRBJ1-4; 10 bases agree with TRBD1. This CDR3 has 15 amino acids. V shed 8 bases and J 5 bases; nucleotides not matched to a gene: 8. Germline CDR1 reads SNHLY; CDR2 reads FYNNEI. Variable domain in full (rest from reference TRBV2 and TRBJ1-4): EPEVTQTPSHQVTQMGQEVILRCVPISNHLYFYWYRQILGQKVEFLVSFYNNEISEKSEIFDDQFSVERPDGSNFTLKIRSTKLEDSAMYFCASGGQGGRNEKLFFGSGTQLSVL.

V and J are TRBV20-1 and TRBJ2-1; D remains unclear. Deletions cut 5 bases from V and 5 bases from J, with 22 bases between. This CDR3 has 16 residues. Per the germline V gene, CDR1 is DFQATT and CDR2 is SNEGSKA (reference sequence). CDR3 loop: CSAFVAEPRTHNEQFF. In DNA, the CDR3 is TGCAGTGCTTTCGTAGCCGAACCTCGAACACACAATGAGCAGTTCTTC.

This clonotype has only a few counts. The gene calls are TRBV6-2 or TRBV6-3 and TRBJ2-5; weak D call: TRBD1 (6 bases). The V end was cut by 7 bases, the J end by 5 bases, with 14 bases between. The CDR3 is made up of 13 amino acids. The germline CDR1 and CDR2 sequences are MNHEY and SVGEGT. As DNA, the CDR3 is TGTGCCAGCAAGTACGAGGGGGAGGAGACCCAGTACTTC. Translating it yields CASKYEGEETQYF.

The rearrangement uses TRBV15 and TRBJ2-1; a possible D gene is TRBD2 (6 bases). V lost 1 base to trimming and J lost 8 bases, with 18 bases between them. Germline V CDR1 and CDR2: LNHNV, YYDKDF (reference sequence). This CDR3 spans 16 amino acids. CDR3 nucleotides: TGTGCCACCAGCAGAGGGAAGCCAATTACGGGGGATGAGCAGTTCTTC. Encoded protein: CATSRGKPITGDEQFF.

This clonotype was recorded once. A much larger clone is a single base away; this may be a read error. In this CDR3 the conserved last residue, phenylalanine or tryptophan, is missing, so a read error is likely. This chain joins TRBV6-2 or TRBV6-3 and TRBJ1-5; tentatively, D is TRBD1 (5 bases). V was trimmed by 5 bases and J by 0 bases, leaving 17 bases between them. Germline V CDR1 and CDR2: MNHEY, SVGEGT. CDR3 length equals 17 residues. CDR3 residues: CASSGSGGPSSNQPQHS. Here the CDR3 DNA reads TGTGCCAGCAGTGGTTCGGGGGGACCGTCTAGCAATCAGCCCCAGCATTCT.

This clonotype was detected ten times or more. This chain links TRBV6-1 with TRBJ1-5, with TRBD1 matching over 9 bases. Trimming took 8 bases from V and 3 from J; bases not matched to a gene: 8. The CDR3 runs to 15 residues. Per the germline V gene, CDR1 is MNHNS and CDR2 is SASEGT. CDR3 bases: TGTGCCAGCCCACGGGACAGGGACTTCAATCAGCCCCAGCATTTT. It is translated as CASPRDRDFNQPQHF.

This clonotype showed up just a few times. This chain uses TRBV4-1 with TRBJ2-5, with TRBD2 matching over 7 bases. V shed 5 bases, J shed 4 bases, and the junction held 10 bases outside the gene matches. The CDR3 has 15 amino acids. Germline CDR1 reads MGHRA; CDR2 reads YSYEKL. This CDR3 reads CASSMGGSMAETQYF. The CDR3 DNA follows: TGCGCCAGCAGCATGGGCGGGAGTATGGCAGAGACCCAGTACTTC.

The chain couples TRBV15 to TRBJ2-2; 8 nucleotides match TRBD2. Per germline, CDR1 LNHNV and CDR2 YYDKDF (reference sequence). This CDR3 is 16 amino acids long. The trim removed 0 bases at V and 5 bases at J, leaving 5 bases unmatched. The CDR3 here is CATSRDSGGGTGELFF. CDR3 nucleotide sequence: TGTGCCACCAGCAGAGATTCCGGGGGGGGGACCGGGGAGCTGTTTTTT.

This clonotype was seen only a few times. This chain joins TRBV19 and TRBJ1-1; D may be TRBD1 (5 bases). The CDR3 totals 14 residues. Trimming took off 3 bases at V and 11 bases at J, with 19 bases between the two ends. Germline V gene data show CDR1 as LNHDA and CDR2 as SQIVND (reference sequence). The CDR3 spells CASSIFGAGWRAFF. CDR3 bases: TGTGCCAGTAGTATCTTCGGGGCAGGATGGAGGGCTTTCTTT.

The chain links TRBV5-5 to TRBJ2-7; 7 nucleotides align to TRBD2. Germline-derived CDR1 and CDR2 are SGHKS and YYEKEE (reference sequence). The length of the CDR3 is 14 residues. V lost 3 bases to trimming and J lost 4 bases; unmatched junction nucleotides: 7. CDR3 region: CASSSRGGAYEQYF. The CDR3 DNA is TGTGCCAGCAGCTCCCGGGGAGGGGCTTACGAGCAGTACTTC.

This sequence joins TRBV11-2 and TRBJ2-7; 7 bases agree with TRBD1. Per the germline V gene, CDR1 is SGHAT and CDR2 is FQNNGV. Trimming cost V 2 bases and J 0 bases; bases outside gene matches: 4. CDR3 length: 15 amino acids. The CDR3, as DNA: TGTGCCAGCAGCTTACCACAGGGGATCTCCTACGAGCAGTACTTC. This sequence encodes CASSLPQGISYEQYF.